This TCR beta chain comes out of a study of cytomegalovirus exposure and HLA in healthy donors. Produced via immunoSEQ multiplex PCR; TCRdb's table is partial and in-frame only. This table holds 180,000 or so clones, roughly 88% found once. In germline, CDR1 is SQVTM, CDR2 ANQGSEA. The CDR3 has 15 residues. Trimming cost V 3 bases and J 7 bases; bases outside gene matches: 13. This chain joins TRBV29-1 and TRBJ1-2; 8 bases are shared with TRBD1. The sample was PBMCs. This clonotype was sampled from a woman aged 25 to 39 in good health and CMV-seropositive. Here the CDR3 DNA reads TGCAGCGTTGAGGTAGACAGGGGAGGTTTTAGTGGCTACACCTTC. It translates to CSVEVDRGGFSGYTF.